Listed below are T cell receptor beta chains from one sample, sequenced in a study of PD-1 blockade in classical Hodgkin lymphoma. Profiled with immunoSEQ multiplex PCR; TCRdb holds only in-frame clones, not every one. The repertoire holds 20,000 to 25,000 clones, 60% to 80% seen once, with over 15% in the top ten. The sequences come from peripheral blood mononuclear cells (PBMCs), collected before the fourth cycle of nivolumab. These receptors were obtained from a human donor with classical Hodgkin lymphoma. Each CDR3 is given without its conserved first and last residue. A D gene is named only where the DNA matches it firmly.

v_gene,d_gene,CDR3aa
TRBV7-6,-,ASSPGHITSSYNEQF
TRBV5-1,TRBD2,ASSPWVSGRAGNEQF
TRBV9,-,ASSVGPGETQY
TRBV4-3,-,ASSQAGGTYNSPLH
TRBV9,-,ASSVGSGVHEQY
TRBV6-5,TRBD2,ASSYLGAGYNEQF
TRBV5-1,-,ASSQLGLGDTEAF
TRBV7-9,-,ASSQLTRFEAF
TRBV10-3,-,AIGKRYEQY
TRBV5-4,-,ASSQEYATSGNTIY
TRBV4-1,TRBD2,ASSPSGRGYEQY
TRBV9,-,ASSVRVGVPGELF
TRBV7-9,-,ASSWRVDQPQH
TRBV6-6,TRBD2,ASSDTGTSSREQF
TRBV21-1,-,ASSKEAPDEY
TRBV5-5,-,ASSPTRTPQETQY
TRBV7-8,-,ASLTGMNTEAF
TRBV5-1,TRBD1,ASSRGTGGFQGTGELF
TRBV7-2,TRBD1,ASSFRDRGTEAF
TRBV11-3,TRBD1,ASSLGDSQTYEQY
TRBV19,TRBD1,ASSIGTDLRNIQY
TRBV4-1,TRBD2,ASSQDLFGLAKATGELF
TRBV4-3,-,ASSRTFQGNTEAF
TRBV7-3,-,ASSTGFGTQY
TRBV10-3,-,AISAGIVSQPQH
TRBV7-3,-,ASSLNGYGTDTQY
TRBV5-1,-,ASSLGQGSTDTQY
TRBV7-2,-,ASSLALVSGYT
TRBV6-5,-,ASRDTLNQPQH
TRBV18,-,ASSRAVETQY
TRBV5-1,-,ASRRLTGVVTEAF
TRBV5-4,-,ASSLSRDPLETQY
TRBV11-1,-,ASSLVGGGASNEQF
TRBV27,-,ASSFVGEQPQH
TRBV5-1,-,ASSHNTDTQY
TRBV7-7,-,ASSLDSQETQY
TRBV11-2,-,ASSLDHVGTRQPF
TRBV2,-,ASSDDSNQPQH